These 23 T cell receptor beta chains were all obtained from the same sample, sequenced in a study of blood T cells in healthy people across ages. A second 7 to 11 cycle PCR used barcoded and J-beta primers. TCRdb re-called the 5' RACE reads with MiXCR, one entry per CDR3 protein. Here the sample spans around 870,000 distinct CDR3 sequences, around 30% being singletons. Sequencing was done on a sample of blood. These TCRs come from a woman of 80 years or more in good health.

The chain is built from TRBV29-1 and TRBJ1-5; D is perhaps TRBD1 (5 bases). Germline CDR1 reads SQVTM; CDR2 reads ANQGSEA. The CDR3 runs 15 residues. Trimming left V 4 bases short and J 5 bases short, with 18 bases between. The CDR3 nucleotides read TGCAGCGTTGGGGGCCTGGGGGGTGGCGATCAGCCCCAGCATTTT. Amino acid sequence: CSVGGLGGGDQPQHF. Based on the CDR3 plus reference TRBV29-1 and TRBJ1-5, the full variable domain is SAVISQKPSRDICQRGTSLTIQCQVDSQVTMMFWYRQQPGQSLTLIATANQGSEATYESGFVIDKFPISRPNLTFSTLTVSNMSPEDSSIYLCSVGGLGGGDQPQHFGDGTRLSIL.

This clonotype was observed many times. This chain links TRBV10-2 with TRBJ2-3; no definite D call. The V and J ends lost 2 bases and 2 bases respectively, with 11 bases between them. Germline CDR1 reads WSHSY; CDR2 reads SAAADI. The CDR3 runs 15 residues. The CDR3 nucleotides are TGCGCCAGCAGTGAGCGCAGGACCTTCACAGATACGCAGTATTTT. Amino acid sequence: CASSERRTFTDTQYF.

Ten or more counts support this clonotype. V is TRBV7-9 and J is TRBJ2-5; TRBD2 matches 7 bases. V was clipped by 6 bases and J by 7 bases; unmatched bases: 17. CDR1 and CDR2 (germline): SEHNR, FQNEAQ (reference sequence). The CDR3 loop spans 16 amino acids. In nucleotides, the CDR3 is TGTGCCAGCAGTACGGCTGGCGGGGGTTCATCAGGGACCCAGTACTTC. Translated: CASSTAGGGSSGTQYF.

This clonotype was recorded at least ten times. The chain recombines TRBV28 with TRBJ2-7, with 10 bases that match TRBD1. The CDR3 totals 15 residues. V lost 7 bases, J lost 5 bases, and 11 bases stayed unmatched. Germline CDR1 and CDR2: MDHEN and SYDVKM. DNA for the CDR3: TGTGCCAGCACCCAACCTCGACAGGGGGCTAACGAGCAGTACTTC. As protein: CASTQPRQGANEQYF.

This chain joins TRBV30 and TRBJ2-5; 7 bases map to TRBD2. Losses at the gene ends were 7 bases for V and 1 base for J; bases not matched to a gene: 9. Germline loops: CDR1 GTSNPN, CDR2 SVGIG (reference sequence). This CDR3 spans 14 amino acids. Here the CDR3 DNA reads TGTGCCTATTCACGAGGCGGGAGCCAAGAGACCCAGTACTTC. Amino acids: CAYSRGGSQETQYF.

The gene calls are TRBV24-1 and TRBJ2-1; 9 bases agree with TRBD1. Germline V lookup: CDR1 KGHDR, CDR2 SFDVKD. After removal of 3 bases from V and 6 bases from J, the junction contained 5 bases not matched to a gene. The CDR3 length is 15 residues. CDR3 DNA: TGTGCCACCAGTGATATGGGACAGGGCTCCAATGAGCAGTTCTTC. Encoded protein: CATSDMGQGSNEQFF.

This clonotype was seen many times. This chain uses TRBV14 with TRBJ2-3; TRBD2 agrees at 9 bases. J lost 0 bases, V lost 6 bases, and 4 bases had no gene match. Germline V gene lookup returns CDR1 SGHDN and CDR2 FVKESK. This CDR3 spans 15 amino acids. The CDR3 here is CASSVGTSSTDTQYF. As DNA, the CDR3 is TGTGCCAGCAGTGTCGGGACTAGCAGCACAGATACGCAGTATTTT.

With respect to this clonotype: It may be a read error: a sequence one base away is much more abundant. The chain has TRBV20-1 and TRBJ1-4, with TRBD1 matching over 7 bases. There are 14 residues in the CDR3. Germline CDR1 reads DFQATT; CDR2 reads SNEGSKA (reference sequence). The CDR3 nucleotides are TGCAGTGCTAGCCGACAGGGCGGTAATGAAAAACCGTTTTTT. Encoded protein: CSASRQGGNEKPFF.

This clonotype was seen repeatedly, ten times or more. Written as DNA, the CDR3 is TGTGCCAGCAGTCCCCGGGTTATGGACGGCTACACCTTC. Its translation is CASSPRVMDGYTF. The chain combines TRBV12-3 or TRBV12-4 with TRBJ1-2; D not certain. The CDR3 runs to 13 residues. Trimming left V 5 bases short and J 8 bases short, with 15 bases between.

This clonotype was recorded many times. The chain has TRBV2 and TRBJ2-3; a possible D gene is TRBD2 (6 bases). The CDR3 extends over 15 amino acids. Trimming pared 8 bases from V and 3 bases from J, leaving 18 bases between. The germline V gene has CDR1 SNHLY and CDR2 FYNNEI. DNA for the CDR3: TGTGCCAGCCAACAAGGGACTTCGGGGACAGATACGCAGTATTTT. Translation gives CASQQGTSGTDTQYF.

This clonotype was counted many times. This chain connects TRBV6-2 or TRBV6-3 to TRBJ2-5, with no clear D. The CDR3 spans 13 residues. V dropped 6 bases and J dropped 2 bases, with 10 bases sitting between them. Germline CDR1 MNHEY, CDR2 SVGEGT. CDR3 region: CASSEATQETQYF. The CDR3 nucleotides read TGTGCCAGCAGCGAAGCGACGCAAGAGACCCAGTACTTC.

In DNA, the CDR3 is TGTGCCAGCTCACCACCGTCGGGGGGTGATGGCTACACCTTC. Its protein product is CASSPPSGGDGYTF. The chain has TRBV18 and TRBJ1-2; D possibly corresponds to TRBD1 (5 bases). V shed 0 bases and J shed 6 bases, with 11 bases lying between them. There are 14 residues in the CDR3. The germline V gene encodes CDR1 KGHSH and CDR2 LQKENI.

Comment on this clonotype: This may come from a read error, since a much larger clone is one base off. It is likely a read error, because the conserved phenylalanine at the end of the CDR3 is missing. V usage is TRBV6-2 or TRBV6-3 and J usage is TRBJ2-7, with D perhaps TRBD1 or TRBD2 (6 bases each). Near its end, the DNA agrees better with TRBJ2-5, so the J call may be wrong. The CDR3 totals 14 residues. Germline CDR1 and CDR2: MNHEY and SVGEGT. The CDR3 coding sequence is TGTGCCATCTCAGGGGATCGGGGGCCGGAGACCCAGTACCTC. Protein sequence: CAISGDRGPETQYL.

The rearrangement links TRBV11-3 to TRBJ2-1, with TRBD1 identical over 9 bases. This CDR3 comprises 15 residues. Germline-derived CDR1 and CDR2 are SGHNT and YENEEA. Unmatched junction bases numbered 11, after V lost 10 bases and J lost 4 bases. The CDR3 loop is CANGQTGGGYNEQFF. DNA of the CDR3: TGTGCCAACGGCCAGACAGGGGGTGGTTACAATGAGCAGTTCTTC.

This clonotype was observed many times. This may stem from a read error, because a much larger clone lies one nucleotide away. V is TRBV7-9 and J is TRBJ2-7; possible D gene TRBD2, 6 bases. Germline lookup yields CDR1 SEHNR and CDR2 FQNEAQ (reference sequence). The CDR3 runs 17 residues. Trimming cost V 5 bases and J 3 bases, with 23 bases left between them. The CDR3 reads CASSRGTQNVGGYEQYF. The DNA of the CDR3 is TGTGCCAGCAGCCGGGGGACGCAGAATGTCGGGGGCTACGAGCAGTACTTC.

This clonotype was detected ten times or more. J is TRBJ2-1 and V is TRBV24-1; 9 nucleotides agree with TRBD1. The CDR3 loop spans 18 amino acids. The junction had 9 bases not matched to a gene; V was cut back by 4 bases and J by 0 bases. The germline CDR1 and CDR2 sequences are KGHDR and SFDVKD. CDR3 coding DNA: TGTGCCACCAGTGACCTAGGGACAGGGACATCCTCCTACAATGAGCAGTTCTTC. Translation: CATSDLGTGTSSYNEQFF.

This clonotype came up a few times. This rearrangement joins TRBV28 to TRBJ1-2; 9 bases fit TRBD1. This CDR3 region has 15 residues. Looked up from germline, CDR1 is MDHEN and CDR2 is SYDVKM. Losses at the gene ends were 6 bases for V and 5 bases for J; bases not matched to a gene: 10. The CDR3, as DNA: TGTGCCAGCAGACCCGGACAGGGGACAAGATATGGCTACACCTTC. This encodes CASRPGQGTRYGYTF.

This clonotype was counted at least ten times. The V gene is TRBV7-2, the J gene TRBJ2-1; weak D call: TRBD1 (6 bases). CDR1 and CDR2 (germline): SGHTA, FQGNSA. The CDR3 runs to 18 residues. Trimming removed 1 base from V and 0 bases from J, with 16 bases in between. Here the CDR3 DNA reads TGTGCCAGCAGCTTAGTAGTGGAACAGGGCTTCTCCTACAATGAGCAGTTCTTC. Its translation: CASSLVVEQGFSYNEQFF. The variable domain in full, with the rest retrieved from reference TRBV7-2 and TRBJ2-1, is GAGVSQSPSNKVTEKGKDVELRCDPISGHTALYWYRQSLGQGLEFLIYFQGNSAPDKSGLPSDRFSAERTGGSVSTLTIQRTQQEDSAVYLCASSLVVEQGFSYNEQFFGPGTRLTVL.

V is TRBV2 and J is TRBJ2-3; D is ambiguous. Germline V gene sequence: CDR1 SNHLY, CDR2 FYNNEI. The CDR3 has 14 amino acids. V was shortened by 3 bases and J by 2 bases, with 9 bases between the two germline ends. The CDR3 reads CASSDTSYTDTQYF. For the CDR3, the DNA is TGTGCCAGCAGTGATACGTCCTACACAGATACGCAGTATTTT.

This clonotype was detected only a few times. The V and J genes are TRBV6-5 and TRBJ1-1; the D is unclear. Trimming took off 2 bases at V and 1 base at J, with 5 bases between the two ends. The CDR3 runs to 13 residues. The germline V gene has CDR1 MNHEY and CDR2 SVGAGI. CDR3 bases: TGTGCCAGCAGTTACGGGTGGAACACTGAAGCTTTCTTT. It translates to CASSYGWNTEAFF.

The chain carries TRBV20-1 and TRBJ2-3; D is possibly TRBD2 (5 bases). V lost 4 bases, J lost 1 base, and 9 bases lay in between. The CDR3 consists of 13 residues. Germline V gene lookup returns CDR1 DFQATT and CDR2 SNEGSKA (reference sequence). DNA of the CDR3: TGCAGTGCTACCTTCGGGGGCACAGATACGCAGTATTTT. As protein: CSATFGGTDTQYF.

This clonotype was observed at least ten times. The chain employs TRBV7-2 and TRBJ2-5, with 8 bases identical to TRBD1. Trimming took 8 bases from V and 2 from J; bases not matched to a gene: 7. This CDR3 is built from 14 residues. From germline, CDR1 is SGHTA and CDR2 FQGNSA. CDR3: CASANNRGQETQYF. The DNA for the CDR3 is TGTGCCAGCGCGAACAACAGGGGGCAAGAGACCCAGTACTTC.

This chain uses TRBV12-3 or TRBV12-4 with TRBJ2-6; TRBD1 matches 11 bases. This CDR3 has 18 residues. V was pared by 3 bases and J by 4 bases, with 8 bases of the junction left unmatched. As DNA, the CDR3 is TGTGCCAGCAGTTTGAGGACAGGGGGCGCGGGGGGGGCCAACGTCCTGACTTTC. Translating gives CASSLRTGGAGGANVLTF.